This TCR beta chain comes out of a study of T cell responses to AZD1222 COVID-19 vaccine (dated by TCRdb to about 2021). For context, the study as a whole: TCR sequencing was performed for more than 230 trial participants, of whom 200 to 210 were given two doses of AZD1222 and some 25 were given two doses of MenACWY control vaccine. Trial participants were enrolled into age subgroups of 18-55, 56-69 and 70-plus years, which contained about 150, 27 and 61 TCR-sequenced participants, respectively. Findings and caveats that apply to the study as a whole: Conclusions about previously exposed vaccinees are limited, since just a handful of AZD1222 recipients were seropositive for SARS-CoV-2 at baseline. Because no samples from the day 14 peak response were available, repertoires could be characterized only after the peak T cell response. The vaccine-associated CD4 TCRs covered the entire spike protein, and the dominant responses fell in regions 160-218 and 743-854. In the small 56-69-year group, the increase in depth fell short of significance, most likely because of low power. Participants were mostly white British, with more females than males. The authors suggested clonal diversity may have been underestimated. A significant rise in spike-specific TCR breadth and depth was observed after two AZD1222 doses relative to day 0 and relative to MenACWY recipients. Reportedly, almost half of the unique spike-specific TCRs recognized epitopes lying outside the regions that are mutated in the B.1.351 and B.1.1.7 variants.

What the time point label conveys for this sample: about 28 days (+/-7) after the second vaccine dose. AZD1222 recipients given second doses at about 4 weeks or at about 12 weeks were pooled, since spike-specific TCR depth and breadth were not found to differ between the two schedules. The vaccinee samples were drawn from two UK trials, COV001 and COV002, one of which was a single-blind randomized controlled phase 2/3 trial testing AZD1222 (ChAdOx1 nCoV-19) in healthy adults. Trial participant PBMC samples were collected at day 0 and day 28 after the second dose for TCRbeta chain sequencing. Reading the germline V gene (reference sequence) gives CDR1 GTSNPN and CDR2 SVGIG. The CDR3 numbers 12 residues from cysteine through phenylalanine. Solely the CDR3 DNA is kept, with 36 bases framed from the first base. Clipping removes 2 bases from V and 7 bases from J, with 4 as the unmatched junction base count.

The CDR3 regions of human TCRbeta chains were analyzed by immunosequencing. As for the original processing: Repertoire TCRs were checked for matches against a reference library of SARS-CoV-2-specific TCRs that had been generated using the MIRA antigen-specificity platform. Breadth was defined as the fraction of unique TCRs that were SARS-CoV-2-associated. Depth was defined as the fraction of total T cells that were SARS-CoV-2-associated. Using the MIRA data, each spike-specific TCR was mapped to the spike region that the TCR reacts to and placed in a CD4 or CD8 class. Log10-transformed breadth and depth values were compared by one-way ANOVA with Sidak's multiple comparisons tests. TCRdb obtained this table from immuneACCESS and retained in-frame rearrangements with V and J assigned. These tables miss some clones; where compared with another copy, unresolved V genes account for less than half of the shortfall, and the remainder is unexplained. The D gene and trimming were derived from the DNA, and the V and J assignments and clone size from that table. The sample table lists 150,000 to 200,000 clones, 85% to 90% of them with a count of one. Roughly 10% of the sample comes from the top ten.

With respect to this clone: There is no known antigen for this receptor. No base quality values were provided; no much bigger clone lies one nucleotide off.

Specimen: peripheral blood, collected 28 days after the second AZD1222 dose. The chain uses TRBV30 and TRBJ1-2; 7 of the junction bases match TRBD1. This clonotype originated in an adult who received the AZD1222 COVID-19 vaccine. The nucleotides read TGTGCCTGGAGTCCAAGACAGGGTGGCTACACCTTC. Its translation is CAWSPRQGGYTF.